This is a list of T cell receptor beta chains from one sample in a study of blood T cell repertoires in COVID-19. Method: immunoSEQ multiplex PCR; TCRdb's copy keeps in-frame clones and lacks some. This sample yields a few hundred thousand clones, of which 80% to 90% are seen a single time; approximately 1.9% belongs to the top ten. The sample comprised PBMCs or T cells enriched from blood (not recorded which). The receptors stem from a man between 35 and 55 years old in a cohort exposed to, infected with or recovered from COVID-19 (not recorded which). Each CDR3 is given with its conserved first and last residue. D genes are given only for firm matches. Clone sizes are given selectively: once, few, many, or a class where the clone is expanded.

j_call,clone_size,v_call,d_call,cdr3_nt,cdr3_aa
TRBJ1-5,few,TRBV5-1,NA,TGCGCCAGCAGCTTGGGAGTAGATCAGCCCCAGCATTTT,CASSLGVDQPQHF
TRBJ2-2,once,TRBV10-1,NA,TGCGCCAGCAGTAGTCTAGGGGTCGGGGAGCTGTTTTTT,CASSSLGVGELFF
TRBJ1-3,NA,TRBV30,TRBD1,TGTGCCTGGAGCCCGGACAGGCTCCACTTCTCTGGAAACACCATATATTTT,CAWSPDRLHFSGNTIYF
TRBJ2-7,NA,TRBV15,NA,TGTGCCACCAGCAGAGATAGAGGGGGTGGGCAGTACTTC,CATSRDRGGGQYF
TRBJ2-3,NA,TRBV19,TRBD2,TGTGCCAGTAGTATAGATAAGACTAGCGGGGTGGCAGATACGCAGTATTTT,CASSIDKTSGVADTQYF
TRBJ2-5,once,TRBV28,TRBD1,TGTGCCAGCAGTCCCGACAGGGGGCTTAGGAGAATGAACCAGTACTTC,CASSPDRGLRRMNQYF
TRBJ2-5,NA,TRBV7-9,NA,TGTGCCAGCAGCCCCATGGGGCGGAGTAGGGTAGAGACCCAGTACTTC,CASSPMGRSRVETQYF
TRBJ2-5,NA,TRBV19,TRBD1,TGTGCCAGTAGCACCGCCGGGACAGGGAAAGAGACCCAGTACTTC,CASSTAGTGKETQYF
TRBJ2-7,NA,TRBV2,NA,TGTGCCAGCAGGGAGGGATCTTACTACGAGCAGTACTTC,CASREGSYYEQYF
TRBJ1-2,NA,TRBV19,NA,TGTGCCAGTAGTATAGGGGGCGGCTATGGCTACACCTTC,CASSIGGGYGYTF
TRBJ1-1,few,TRBV5-1,NA,TGCGCCAGCAGCTTGGTGAATGCGGGTGAAGCTTTCTTT,CASSLVNAGEAFF
TRBJ1-2,NA,TRBV2,NA,TGTGCCAGCAGTGAAAACTCTGGGCGCTATGGCTACACCTTC,CASSENSGRYGYTF
TRBJ2-2,NA,TRBV28,NA,TGTGCCAGCAGATCTGGACAGTCCACCGGGGAGCTGTTTTTT,CASRSGQSTGELFF
TRBJ2-5,NA,TRBV5-4,TRBD1,TGTGCCAGCAGCCGACAGGGACAGCGGAAAGAGACCCAGTACTTC,CASSRQGQRKETQYF
TRBJ1-5,NA,TRBV9,NA,TGTGCCAGCAGCTCCAGGACTGATCAGCCCCAGCATTTT,CASSSRTDQPQHF
TRBJ1-1,NA,TRBV2,NA,TGTGCCAGCAGTGATAGGGGTATTGGTGAAGCTTTCTTT,CASSDRGIGEAFF
TRBJ1-6,NA,TRBV6-6,NA,TGTGCCAGCAGTACAGGGTCCAATTCACCCCTCCACTTT,CASSTGSNSPLHF
TRBJ2-5,NA,TRBV7-9,NA,TGTGCCAGCAGCTTCGACAGAGAGACCCAGTACTTC,CASSFDRETQYF
TRBJ2-4,NA,TRBV3-1/TRBV3-2,TRBD1,TGTGCCAGCAGCCAAGCGGGAACCGGGACAGAAAACATTCAGTACTTC,CASSQAGTGTENIQYF
TRBJ2-7,NA,TRBV7-8,TRBD2,TGTGCCAGCAGCTTAGGGCCGGGACTAGCAAGCCCAGCGTACTTC,CASSLGPGLASPAYF
TRBJ2-7,NA,TRBV5-1,TRBD2,TGCGCCAGCAGCTTGGCACTAGCGAACTACGAGCAGTACTTC,CASSLALANYEQYF
TRBJ2-3,NA,TRBV5-4,TRBD2,TGTGCCAGCAGCTTAGGCGGGAGAGGCGCAGATACGCAGTATTTT,CASSLGGRGADTQYF
TRBJ2-6,NA,TRBV5-5,TRBD1,TGTGCCAGCAGCTTGGGGGCACCGGGACAGTCATACTCTGGGGCCAACGTCCTGACTTTC,CASSLGAPGQSYSGANVLTF
TRBJ2-2,NA,TRBV11-3,NA,TGTGCCAGCAGCTTAGGCGGTCATGAGGTCGGGGAGCTGTTTTTT,CASSLGGHEVGELFF
TRBJ2-2,NA,TRBV2,TRBD1,TGTGCCAGCAGTGACTGGGGGACAGGGAACACCGGGGAGCTGTTTTTT,CASSDWGTGNTGELFF
TRBJ2-2,NA,TRBV5-4,NA,TGTGCCAGCAGCTCACCCCTGGGGGCGCGGGACACCGGGGAGCTGTTTTTT,CASSSPLGARDTGELFF
TRBJ2-5,NA,TRBV3-1/TRBV3-2,NA,TGTGCCAGCAGCCAGGAGGGACAGCCGCAAGAGACCCAGTACTTC,CASSQEGQPQETQYF
TRBJ2-3,many,TRBV4-1,TRBD2,TGCGCCAGCAGCCAGGGGGGAGGGCTCGCAGATACGCAGTATTTT,CASSQGGGLADTQYF
TRBJ2-5,NA,TRBV5-6,NA,TGTGCCAGCAGCTTGGCCCAGGCGAACCAAGAGACCCAGTACTTC,CASSLAQANQETQYF
TRBJ2-2,NA,TRBV5-1,TRBD2,TGCGCCAGCAGCTTGAGGGCTAGCGGGGACACCGGGGAGCTGTTTTTT,CASSLRASGDTGELFF
TRBJ1-5,NA,TRBV30,TRBD1,TGTGCCTGGAGGGCCGGGACAGGGAGCAATAGCAATCAGCCCCAGCATTTT,CAWRAGTGSNSNQPQHF
TRBJ2-5,NA,TRBV2,NA,TGTGCCAGCAGTGGTAACAGGGTGTTAGAGACCCAGTACTTC,CASSGNRVLETQYF
TRBJ2-7,NA,TRBV19,TRBD2,TGTGCCAGTAGTGGACTAGCGGGGTCCTACGAGCAGTACTTC,CASSGLAGSYEQYF
TRBJ1-5,NA,TRBV10-1,NA,TGCGCCAGCAGTGATAGAGAAAATCAGCCCCAGCATTTT,CASSDRENQPQHF
TRBJ2-2,NA,TRBV28,TRBD1,TGTGCCAGCAGCCAGTTGGGACAGAGGTCCGGGGAGCTGTTTTTT,CASSQLGQRSGELFF
TRBJ2-4,NA,TRBV5-1,TRBD1,TGCGCCAGCAGTCATACAGGGGATAGGGCGGTCAAAAACATTCAGTACTTC,CASSHTGDRAVKNIQYF
TRBJ2-6,NA,TRBV5-5,NA,TGTGCCAGCAGAGCCGGCTCTGGGGCCAACGTCCTGACTTTC,CASRAGSGANVLTF
TRBJ1-2,NA,TRBV5-4,NA,TGTGCCAGCAGCTTGGCCTCGGACTACTATGGCTACACCTTC,CASSLASDYYGYTF
TRBJ2-7,NA,TRBV6-6,TRBD1,TGTGCCAGCAGAACGGGACAGTCCTACGAGCAGTACTTC,CASRTGQSYEQYF
TRBJ1-1,NA,TRBV5-1,NA,TGCGCCAGCAGCTTGGATGGAACAGGGCAAGCTTTCTTT,CASSLDGTGQAFF